Listed below are T cell receptor beta chains from one sample, sequenced in a study of sequential checkpoint blockade in melanoma. Assay used: immunoSEQ multiplex PCR; TCRdb lists only in-frame clones, some missing. Altogether some 40,000 clones are present, roughly 32% being singletons, with the ten largest covering 1.6%. Here the sequenced sample was tumor tissue (inferred from file names), taken from a patient given nivolumab and ipilimumab in sequence. Receptor source: a human donor with melanoma. Each CDR3 is given with its conserved first and last residue. D genes are given only for firm matches. Size is omitted from some rows. Given values are once, few, many or a class for expanded clones.

j_gene: TRBJ1-4
v_gene: TRBV7-2
abundance: -
d_gene: -
CDR3aa: CASSSIIGEKLFF
CDR3nt: TGTGCCAGCAGCTCGATCATTGGGGAAAAACTGTTTTTT

j_gene: TRBJ2-3
v_gene: TRBV11-3
abundance: few
d_gene: -
CDR3aa: CASSLVGSSTDTQYF
CDR3nt: TGTGCCAGCAGCTTAGTTGGGTCTAGCACAGATACGCAGTATTTT

j_gene: TRBJ2-3
v_gene: TRBV6-8
abundance: few
d_gene: -
CDR3aa: CASSYLAGAADTQYF
CDR3nt: TGTGCCAGCAGTTACTTGGCGGGGGCAGCAGATACGCAGTATTTT

j_gene: TRBJ2-1
v_gene: TRBV30
abundance: -
d_gene: -
CDR3aa: CAWSPLYGSQGSAYNEQFF
CDR3nt: TGTGCCTGGAGTCCCCTATATGGTAGCCAGGGGAGCGCCTACAATGAGCAGTTCTTC

j_gene: TRBJ2-5
v_gene: TRBV11-3
abundance: few
d_gene: -
CDR3aa: CASSAGRAGQETQYF
CDR3nt: TGTGCCAGCAGCGCGGGTCGGGCCGGCCAAGAGACCCAGTACTTC

j_gene: TRBJ1-3
v_gene: TRBV6-8
abundance: -
d_gene: -
CDR3aa: CAISNPMTEYGNTIYF
CDR3nt: TGTGCCATCAGTAACCCAATGACAGAGTATGGAAACACCATATATTTT

j_gene: TRBJ2-2
v_gene: TRBV11-3
abundance: -
d_gene: TRBD2
CDR3aa: CASRKTFGGARTGELFF
CDR3nt: TGTGCCAGCAGAAAAACCTTCGGGGGGGCACGGACCGGGGAGCTGTTTTTT

j_gene: TRBJ2-3
v_gene: TRBV30
abundance: -
d_gene: -
CDR3aa: CAWSVTLDTQYF
CDR3nt: TGTGCCTGGAGTGTGACTCTGGATACGCAGTATTTT

j_gene: TRBJ1-6
v_gene: TRBV18
abundance: few
d_gene: -
CDR3aa: CASSPMGDYNSPLHF
CDR3nt: TGTGCCAGCTCACCAATGGGTGACTATAATTCACCCCTCCACTTT

j_gene: TRBJ2-7
v_gene: TRBV7-1
abundance: -
d_gene: -
CDR3aa: CASSLGNSREQYF
CDR3nt: TGTGCCAGCAGCCTTGGAAATTCTCGCGAGCAGTACTTC

j_gene: TRBJ1-5
v_gene: TRBV4-1
abundance: -
d_gene: TRBD1
CDR3aa: CASSLIEDRATQPQHF
CDR3nt: TGCGCCAGCAGCCTGATCGAAGACAGGGCAACACAGCCCCAGCATTTT

j_gene: TRBJ2-3
v_gene: TRBV10-2
abundance: -
d_gene: -
CDR3aa: CARAKSSTDTQYF
CDR3nt: TGCGCCAGGGCCAAGAGTTCCACAGATACGCAGTATTTT

j_gene: TRBJ2-3
v_gene: TRBV30
abundance: few
d_gene: -
CDR3aa: CAWRGSWYTDTQYF
CDR3nt: TGTGCCTGGAGAGGCAGCTGGTACACAGATACGCAGTATTTT

j_gene: TRBJ2-7
v_gene: TRBV15
abundance: -
d_gene: TRBD2
CDR3aa: CATSRGGSSYEQYF
CDR3nt: TGTGCCACCAGCAGAGGCGGGAGCAGTTACGAGCAGTACTTC

j_gene: TRBJ1-4
v_gene: TRBV15
abundance: few
d_gene: TRBD1
CDR3aa: CATSRTGGTNEKLFF
CDR3nt: TGTGCCACCAGCCGGACAGGGGGCACTAATGAAAAACTGTTTTTT

j_gene: TRBJ2-5
v_gene: TRBV28
abundance: -
d_gene: TRBD2
CDR3aa: CASSLGSWPGLAGETQYF
CDR3nt: TGTGCCAGCAGCCTTGGGTCTTGGCCGGGACTAGCGGGAGAGACCCAGTACTTC

j_gene: TRBJ1-5
v_gene: TRBV12-2
abundance: few
d_gene: -
CDR3aa: CASRLSERQGFAPRNNQPQHF
CDR3nt: TGTGCAAGTCGCTTAAGCGAACGACAGGGCTTCGCCCCGCGAAACAATCAGCCCCAGCATTTT

j_gene: TRBJ1-5
v_gene: TRBV10-3
abundance: few
d_gene: -
CDR3aa: CAISESTNQPQHF
CDR3nt: TGTGCCATCAGTGAGTCGACCAATCAGCCCCAGCATTTT

j_gene: TRBJ2-5
v_gene: TRBV11-3
abundance: -
d_gene: -
CDR3aa: CASKPRIDREDGTQYF
CDR3nt: TGTGCCAGCAAGCCTCGTATTGACAGGGAGGACGGGACCCAGTACTTC

j_gene: TRBJ2-1
v_gene: TRBV18
abundance: -
d_gene: -
CDR3aa: CASSLVYNEQFF
CDR3nt: TGTGCCAGCTCACTAGTCTACAATGAGCAGTTCTTC

j_gene: TRBJ2-7
v_gene: TRBV30
abundance: few
d_gene: TRBD2
CDR3aa: CAWSIGGSSYEQYF
CDR3nt: TGTGCCTGGAGCATCGGCGGGAGCTCCTACGAGCAGTACTTC

j_gene: TRBJ2-3
v_gene: TRBV5-1
abundance: -
d_gene: -
CDR3aa: CASSERMLGEYLSTDTQYF
CDR3nt: TGCGCCAGCAGTGAAAGGATGCTGGGGGAATACCTTAGCACAGATACGCAGTATTTT

j_gene: TRBJ2-1
v_gene: TRBV19
abundance: -
d_gene: -
CDR3aa: CASTGGTRSSYNEQFF
CDR3nt: TGTGCCAGTACCGGCGGGACGAGGAGCTCCTACAATGAGCAGTTCTTC

j_gene: TRBJ2-2
v_gene: TRBV28
abundance: -
d_gene: TRBD2
CDR3aa: CASSQLAGGELFF
CDR3nt: TGTGCCAGCAGTCAACTAGCGGGGGGGGAGCTGTTTTTT

j_gene: TRBJ2-3
v_gene: TRBV6-8
abundance: -
d_gene: TRBD2
CDR3aa: CASSYSGGTDTQYF
CDR3nt: TGTGCCAGCAGTTATAGCGGGGGCACAGATACGCAGTATTTT

j_gene: TRBJ2-5
v_gene: TRBV12-1
abundance: -
d_gene: -
CDR3aa: CASSSVAGSQETQYF
CDR3nt: TGTGCCAGCAGCAGTGTAGCGGGGTCACAAGAGACCCAGTACTTC

j_gene: TRBJ2-5
v_gene: TRBV28
abundance: few
d_gene: -
CDR3aa: CASVTGNQETQYF
CDR3nt: TGTGCCAGCGTGACAGGCAACCAAGAGACCCAGTACTTC

j_gene: TRBJ1-1
v_gene: TRBV9
abundance: few
d_gene: TRBD1
CDR3aa: CASSKSVLRQGYTEAFF
CDR3nt: TGTGCCAGCAGTAAATCCGTTCTGCGACAGGGGTACACTGAAGCTTTCTTT

j_gene: TRBJ2-3
v_gene: TRBV29-1
abundance: -
d_gene: -
CDR3aa: CSVPRGASDTQYF
CDR3nt: TGCAGCGTTCCCCGGGGGGCATCAGATACGCAGTATTTT

j_gene: TRBJ2-3
v_gene: TRBV11-3
abundance: -
d_gene: TRBD2
CDR3aa: CASSWPGGGTDTQYF
CDR3nt: TGTGCCAGCAGCTGGCCGGGGGGGGGCACAGATACGCAGTATTTT

j_gene: TRBJ2-3
v_gene: TRBV5-1
abundance: -
d_gene: -
CDR3aa: CASSLNGLSTDTQYF
CDR3nt: TGCGCCAGCAGCTTGAACGGGCTTAGCACAGATACGCAGTATTTT

j_gene: TRBJ2-7
v_gene: TRBV6-8
abundance: few
d_gene: TRBD2
CDR3aa: CASSTAVDGTSSYEQYF
CDR3nt: TGTGCCAGCAGTACGGCGGTGGATGGGACTAGCAGCTACGAGCAGTACTTC

j_gene: TRBJ1-4
v_gene: TRBV28
abundance: -
d_gene: -
CDR3aa: CASRTPGGEKLFF
CDR3nt: TGTGCCAGCAGGACACCCGGGGGCGAAAAACTGTTTTTT

j_gene: TRBJ2-6
v_gene: TRBV23-1
abundance: -
d_gene: -
CDR3aa: CASSFVTGANVLTF
CDR3nt: TGCGCCAGCAGCTTTGTGACCGGGGCCAACGTCCTGACTTTC

j_gene: TRBJ1-6
v_gene: TRBV11-3
abundance: few
d_gene: -
CDR3aa: CASSSPPLGSPLHF
CDR3nt: TGTGCCAGCAGCTCGCCCCCCTTGGGTTCACCCCTCCACTTT

j_gene: TRBJ2-2
v_gene: TRBV11-3
abundance: many
d_gene: -
CDR3aa: CASSPGGAGANTGELFF
CDR3nt: TGTGCCAGCAGTCCAGGAGGAGCGGGCGCGAACACCGGGGAGCTGTTTTTT

j_gene: TRBJ2-2
v_gene: TRBV1
abundance: -
d_gene: -
CDR3aa: CASSQPGLGADGELFF
CDR3nt: TGCGCCAGCAGCCAACCGGGACTGGGGGCTGACGGGGAGCTGTTTTTT

j_gene: TRBJ2-2
v_gene: TRBV5-1
abundance: -
d_gene: TRBD1
CDR3aa: CASSLGQGNTGELFF
CDR3nt: TGCGCCAGCAGCTTGGGACAGGGTAACACCGGGGAGCTGTTTTTT

j_gene: TRBJ2-7
v_gene: TRBV5-8
abundance: -
d_gene: -
CDR3aa: CASSSTSKYEQYF
CDR3nt: TGTGCCAGCAGCTCGACTAGTAAGTACGAGCAGTACTTC

j_gene: TRBJ2-3
v_gene: TRBV5-1
abundance: -
d_gene: TRBD2
CDR3aa: CASSLGLAGMDTQYF
CDR3nt: TGCGCCAGCAGCTTGGGGCTAGCGGGGATGGATACGCAGTATTTT

j_gene: TRBJ2-1
v_gene: TRBV11-3
abundance: -
d_gene: -
CDR3aa: CASSIRRGSYNEQFF
CDR3nt: TGTGCCAGCAGCATTCGAAGAGGGTCCTACAATGAGCAGTTCTTC

j_gene: TRBJ1-6
v_gene: TRBV11-3
abundance: -
d_gene: TRBD1
CDR3aa: CASSLYGQGSSSYNSPLHF
CDR3nt: TGTGCCAGCAGCTTATACGGACAGGGGAGTAGCTCCTATAATTCACCCCTCCACTTT

j_gene: TRBJ2-3
v_gene: TRBV5-1
abundance: once
d_gene: TRBD1
CDR3aa: CASSSQGVTDTQYF
CDR3nt: TGCGCCAGCAGCTCCCAGGGGGTGACAGATACGCAGTATTTT

j_gene: TRBJ1-1
v_gene: TRBV28
abundance: few
d_gene: -
CDR3aa: CASSTPGQLNTEAFF
CDR3nt: TGTGCCAGCAGTACGCCGGGACAACTGAACACTGAAGCTTTCTTT

j_gene: TRBJ1-1
v_gene: TRBV19
abundance: -
d_gene: -
CDR3aa: CASGEGVGSSEAFF
CDR3nt: TGTGCCAGCGGTGAAGGGGTGGGGAGTAGTGAAGCTTTCTTT

j_gene: TRBJ1-4
v_gene: TRBV4-1
abundance: -
d_gene: -
CDR3aa: CASSQHDRSSLDEKLFF
CDR3nt: TGCGCCAGCAGCCAACATGACAGGTCTTCCCTGGATGAAAAACTGTTTTTT

j_gene: TRBJ1-1
v_gene: TRBV7-8
abundance: few
d_gene: -
CDR3aa: CASRQTLGAEAFF
CDR3nt: TGTGCCAGCAGGCAGACACTCGGGGCTGAAGCTTTCTTT

j_gene: TRBJ1-6
v_gene: TRBV9
abundance: few
d_gene: -
CDR3aa: CASGDRSGYNSPLHF
CDR3nt: TGTGCCAGCGGAGACAGGTCCGGCTATAATTCACCCCTCCACTTT

j_gene: TRBJ2-5
v_gene: TRBV5-1
abundance: -
d_gene: -
CDR3aa: CASSLTGAPQETQYF
CDR3nt: TGCGCCAGCAGCTTAACGGGGGCCCCTCAAGAGACCCAGTACTTC

j_gene: TRBJ2-5
v_gene: TRBV11-3
abundance: many
d_gene: TRBD1
CDR3aa: CASSLGQGNQETQYF
CDR3nt: TGTGCCAGCAGCTTAGGACAGGGAAACCAAGAGACCCAGTACTTC

j_gene: TRBJ1-4
v_gene: TRBV30
abundance: -
d_gene: -
CDR3aa: CAYSLKGIGTEKLFF
CDR3nt: TGTGCCTACTCACTCAAGGGGATCGGTACTGAAAAACTGTTTTTT